This TCR beta chain was profiled in a study of blood T cell repertoires in COVID-19. Study details: The United States, Italy and Spain supplied acute and convalescent COVID-19 samples.

Original handling: Estimation of nucleated cell counts relied on the amplification of reference gene primers. The method was immunoSEQ multiplex PCR; TCRdb's version includes in-frame clones alone and lacks a portion of them. V, J and clone size are those of that table, while D and trimming were read from the DNA. Seen here are roughly 54,000 clones, 65% to 90% observed once, and the top ten hold 25% to 30%. With 6 bases removed from V and 10 bases from J, the gap between germline ends came to 10 bases. CDR3 length: 11 residues. The sample comprised peripheral blood. This chain connects TRBV12-3 or TRBV12-4 to TRBJ2-1; no definite D call. This TCR derives from a human donor in a cohort sampled during active COVID-19. CDR3 region: CASRARGEQFF. CDR3 nucleotides: TGTGCCAGCAGAGCTAGAGGCGAGCAGTTCTTC.